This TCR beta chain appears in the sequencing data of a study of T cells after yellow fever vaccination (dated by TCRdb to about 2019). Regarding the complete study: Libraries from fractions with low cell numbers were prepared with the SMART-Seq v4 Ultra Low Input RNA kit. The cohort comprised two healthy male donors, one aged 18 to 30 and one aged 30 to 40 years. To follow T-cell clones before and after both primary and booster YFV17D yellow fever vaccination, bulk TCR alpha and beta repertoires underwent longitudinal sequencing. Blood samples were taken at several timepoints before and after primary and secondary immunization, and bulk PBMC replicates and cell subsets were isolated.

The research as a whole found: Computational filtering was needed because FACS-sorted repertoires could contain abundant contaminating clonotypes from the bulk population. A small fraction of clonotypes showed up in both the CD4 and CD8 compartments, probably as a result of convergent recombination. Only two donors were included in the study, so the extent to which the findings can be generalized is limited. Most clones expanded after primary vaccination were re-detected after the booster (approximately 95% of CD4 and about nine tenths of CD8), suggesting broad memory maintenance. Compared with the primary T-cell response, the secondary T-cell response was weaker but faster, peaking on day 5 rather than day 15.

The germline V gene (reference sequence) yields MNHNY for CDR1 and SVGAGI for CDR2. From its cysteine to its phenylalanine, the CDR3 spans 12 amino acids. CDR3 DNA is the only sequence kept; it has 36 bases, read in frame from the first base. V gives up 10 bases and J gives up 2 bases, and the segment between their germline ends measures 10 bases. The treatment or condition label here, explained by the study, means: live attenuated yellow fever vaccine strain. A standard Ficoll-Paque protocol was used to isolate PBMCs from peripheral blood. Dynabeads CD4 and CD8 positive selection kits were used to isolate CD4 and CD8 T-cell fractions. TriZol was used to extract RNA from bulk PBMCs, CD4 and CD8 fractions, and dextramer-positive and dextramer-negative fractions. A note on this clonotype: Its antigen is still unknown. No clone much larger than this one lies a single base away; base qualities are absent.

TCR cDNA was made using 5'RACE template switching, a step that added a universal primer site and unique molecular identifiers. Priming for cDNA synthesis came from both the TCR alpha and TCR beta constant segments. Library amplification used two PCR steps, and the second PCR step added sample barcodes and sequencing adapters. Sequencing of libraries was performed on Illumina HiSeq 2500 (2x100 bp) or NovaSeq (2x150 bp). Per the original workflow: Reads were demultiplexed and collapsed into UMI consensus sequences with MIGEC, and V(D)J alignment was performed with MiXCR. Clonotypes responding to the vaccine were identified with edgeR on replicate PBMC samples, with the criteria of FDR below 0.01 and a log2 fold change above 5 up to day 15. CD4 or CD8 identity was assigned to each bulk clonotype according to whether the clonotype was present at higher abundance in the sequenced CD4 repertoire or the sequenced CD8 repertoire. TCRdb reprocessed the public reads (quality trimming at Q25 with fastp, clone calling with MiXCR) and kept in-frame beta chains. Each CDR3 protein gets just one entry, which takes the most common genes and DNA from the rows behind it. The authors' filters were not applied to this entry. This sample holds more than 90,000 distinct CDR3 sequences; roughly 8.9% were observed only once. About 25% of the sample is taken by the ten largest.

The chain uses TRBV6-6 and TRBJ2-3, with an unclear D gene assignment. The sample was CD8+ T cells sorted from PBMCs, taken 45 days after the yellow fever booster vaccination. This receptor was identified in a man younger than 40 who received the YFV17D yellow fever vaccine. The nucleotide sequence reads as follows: TGTGCCACTCGAGAGGACACAGATACGCAGTATTTT. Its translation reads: CATREDTDTQYF.